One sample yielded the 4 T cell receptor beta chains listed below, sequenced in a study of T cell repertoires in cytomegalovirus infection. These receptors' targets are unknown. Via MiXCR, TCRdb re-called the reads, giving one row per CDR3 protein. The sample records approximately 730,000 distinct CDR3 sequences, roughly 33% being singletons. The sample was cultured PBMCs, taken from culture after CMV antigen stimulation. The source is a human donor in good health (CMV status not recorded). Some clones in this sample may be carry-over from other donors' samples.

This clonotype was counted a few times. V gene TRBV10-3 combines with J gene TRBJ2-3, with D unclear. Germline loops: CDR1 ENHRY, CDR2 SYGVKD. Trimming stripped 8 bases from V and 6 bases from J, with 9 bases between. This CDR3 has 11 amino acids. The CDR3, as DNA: TGTGCCATCTCCTTCCGGGATACGCAGTATTTT. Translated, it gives CAISFRDTQYF.

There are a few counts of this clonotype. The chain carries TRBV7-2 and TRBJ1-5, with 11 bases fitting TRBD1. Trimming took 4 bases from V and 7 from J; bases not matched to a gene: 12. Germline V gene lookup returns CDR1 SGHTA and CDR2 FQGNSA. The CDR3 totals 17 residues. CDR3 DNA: TGTGCCAGCAGCTCTCGGACAGGGGGCGGCGCAACCCAGCCCCAGCATTTT. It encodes CASSSRTGGGATQPQHF.

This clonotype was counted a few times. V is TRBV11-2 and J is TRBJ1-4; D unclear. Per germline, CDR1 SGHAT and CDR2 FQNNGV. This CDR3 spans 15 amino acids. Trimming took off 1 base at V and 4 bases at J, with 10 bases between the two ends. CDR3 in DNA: TGTGCCAGCAGCTTAGCAATGCGGTTTAATGAAAAACTGTTTTTT. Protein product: CASSLAMRFNEKLFF.

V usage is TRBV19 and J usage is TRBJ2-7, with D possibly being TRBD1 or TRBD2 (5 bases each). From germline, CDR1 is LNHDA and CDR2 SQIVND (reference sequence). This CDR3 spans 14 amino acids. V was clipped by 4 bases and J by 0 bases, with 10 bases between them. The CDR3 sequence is CASSRGAISYEQYF. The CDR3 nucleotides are TGTGCCAGTAGTAGAGGGGCTATCTCCTACGAGCAGTACTTC.